Listed below are T cell receptor beta chains from one sample, sequenced in a study of blood T cell repertoires in COVID-19. TCRdb keeps only in-frame clones here, not all; method: immunoSEQ multiplex PCR. Here the sample spans roughly 290,000 clones, 80% to 95% being singletons. Sequencing used peripheral blood. Receptors originate from a woman younger than 45 with COVID-19, enrolled during active disease. Each CDR3 is given with its conserved first and last residue. Fields, in order: J gene, V gene, clone size, D gene, CDR3 DNA, CDR3 protein. The D gene is left open where the match is weak. Not every row has a clone size; where given, it reads once, few, many or a size class.

>TRBJ2-3|TRBV2|-|TRBD1
TGTGCCCTCGGACAGGGGGCAAGGGATACGCAGTATTTT
CALGQGARDTQYF
>TRBJ1-1|TRBV4-1|-|TRBD1
TGCGCCAGCAGCCAAGCCGGGACAGGAGGAACTGAAGCTTTCTTT
CASSQAGTGGTEAFF
>TRBJ2-1|TRBV25-1|-|-
TGTGCCAGCCGAGATGAGGGCCGCTCCTACAATGAGCAGTTCTTC
CASRDEGRSYNEQFF
>TRBJ1-2|TRBV5-1|-|-
TGCGCCAGCAGCTTGGGCAGGTCCACTTATGGCTACACCTTC
CASSLGRSTYGYTF
>TRBJ1-2|TRBV9|-|TRBD1
TGTGCCAGCAGTCGGGGGACAGCATATGGCTACACCTTC
CASSRGTAYGYTF
>TRBJ2-7|TRBV28|-|TRBD1
TGTGCCAGCAGTTCCTTAGGACAGGACTCCTACGAGCAGTACTTC
CASSSLGQDSYEQYF
>TRBJ2-1|TRBV18|once|-
TGTGCCAGCTCACCTTTTGGAGGGAGCAATGAGCAGTTCTTC
CASSPFGGSNEQFF
>TRBJ1-5|TRBV28|-|TRBD1
TGTGCCAGCAGTCCCGTGACAGGGGGGAGCAATCAGCCCCAGCATTTT
CASSPVTGGSNQPQHF
>TRBJ2-1|TRBV7-9|-|-
TGTGCCAGTTCAGGGTATGGGTCCTACAATGAGCAGTTCTTC
CASSGYGSYNEQFF
>TRBJ1-1|TRBV6-1|-|-
TGTGCCAGCAGTGAAGATCCAGGGGCGTTGAACACTGAAGCTTTCTTT
CASSEDPGALNTEAFF
>TRBJ1-5|TRBV19|-|-
TGTGCCAGTAGTGCAGGGCTCAATCAGCCCCAGCATTTT
CASSAGLNQPQHF
>TRBJ1-1|TRBV10-1|-|-
TGCGCCAGCAGTGAGGATTTGGGTCAGGACCTCGGAGGCACTGAAGCTTTCTTT
CASSEDLGQDLGGTEAFF
>TRBJ2-1|TRBV2|-|-
TGTGCCAGCAGTGTACAGGGTAGCTCCTACAATGAGCAGTTCTTC
CASSVQGSSYNEQFF
>TRBJ2-3|TRBV6-2/TRBV6-3|-|-
TGTGCCAGCAGTTTTCTCCGGGAGAGATCTAGCACAGATACGCAGTATTTT
CASSFLRERSSTDTQYF
>TRBJ1-2|TRBV28|-|-
TGTGCCAGCAGACCTGGGAGCGTAAAACGAGGCGGCTACACCTTC
CASRPGSVKRGGYTF
>TRBJ2-1|TRBV28|-|-
TGTGCCAGCAGTCCCCCGGGGGAAGCCTACAATGAGCAGTTCTTC
CASSPPGEAYNEQFF
>TRBJ2-1|TRBV5-1|-|TRBD2
TGCGCCAGCAGCTTCGGAGCGGGAATTGGAGATGAGCAGTTCTTC
CASSFGAGIGDEQFF
>TRBJ1-2|TRBV7-9|once|TRBD1
TGTGCCAGCAGCTCCTGGACAGGGAGGAACTATGGCTACACCTTC
CASSSWTGRNYGYTF
>TRBJ2-1|TRBV4-2|-|-
TGTGCCAGCAGCCATTCTCAGGGGCGGTCCTACAATGAGCAGTTCTTC
CASSHSQGRSYNEQFF
>TRBJ2-1|TRBV15|-|TRBD2
TGTGCCACCAGCGGCTTAGCGGGAGGGCCTTACAATGAGCAGTTCTTC
CATSGLAGGPYNEQFF
>TRBJ1-1|TRBV10-3|-|-
TGTGCCATCAGTGAGTTGAGGGCTGGCACTGAAGCTTTCTTT
CAISELRAGTEAFF
>TRBJ2-3|TRBV18|-|TRBD1
TGTGCCAGCTCGCCGTACAGGGGCAACACAGATACGCAGTATTTT
CASSPYRGNTDTQYF
>TRBJ2-1|TRBV7-8|-|TRBD2
TGTGCCAGCAGCTTAGTTCCGAGAGCGGGAGCCTACAATGAGCAGTTCTTC
CASSLVPRAGAYNEQFF
>TRBJ2-7|TRBV7-6|once|-
TGTGCCAGCAGCTTAGGGGCCAATTCCTACGAGCAGTACTTC
CASSLGANSYEQYF
>TRBJ1-3|TRBV6-6|few|TRBD1
TGTGCCAGCAGTCGTACCGGGACAGACGGGGTCTCTGGAAACACCATATATTTT
CASSRTGTDGVSGNTIYF
>TRBJ2-6|TRBV5-4|-|TRBD1
TGTGCCAGCAGCTTGGACGGCCGGGACAGGGTTTACTCTGGGGCCAACGTCCTGACTTTC
CASSLDGRDRVYSGANVLTF
>TRBJ2-7|TRBV30|-|-
TGTGCCTGGAGCGGGGGAGAGATCGGAAACTACGAGCAGTACTTC
CAWSGGEIGNYEQYF
>TRBJ1-3|TRBV6-6|-|TRBD1
TGTGCCAGCAGTCGAACTCCGGGACAGGGGTCTGGAAACACCATATATTTT
CASSRTPGQGSGNTIYF
>TRBJ2-1|TRBV5-6|-|-
TGTGCCAGCAGCTTGGCCGCGGCAGGGATTACGTTCCAGTTCTTC
CASSLAAAGITFQFF
>TRBJ1-1|TRBV28|-|-
TGTGCCAGCAGTTTACGGGCCCGGGGCACTGAAGCTTTCTTT
CASSLRARGTEAFF
>TRBJ2-1|TRBV7-6|-|TRBD2
TGTGCCAGCAGCCTGATAGCGGGAGGGGCGGTGGATGAGCAGTTCTTC
CASSLIAGGAVDEQFF
>TRBJ2-1|TRBV5-4|-|TRBD1
TGTGCCAGCAGCAGTGCCGGGACAGGGCCTTACAATGAGCAGTTCTTC
CASSSAGTGPYNEQFF
>TRBJ2-7|TRBV4-1|-|-
TGCGCCAGCAGCGCCCATGCCGGGGAAGAGCAGTACTTC
CASSAHAGEEQYF
>TRBJ1-3|TRBV18|-|-
TGTGCCAGCTCACCGCGGGCTGACGGAGGAAACACCATATATTTT
CASSPRADGGNTIYF
>TRBJ1-5|TRBV10-2|-|TRBD1
TGCGCCAGCAGTGAGTCCCGACAGGGTGGCAATCAGCCCCAGCATTTT
CASSESRQGGNQPQHF
>TRBJ2-3|TRBV10-3|-|TRBD2
TGTGCCATCAAGGGCGGGAGGGCCTCAGATACGCAGTATTTT
CAIKGGRASDTQYF
>TRBJ1-5|TRBV28|once|TRBD1
TGTGCCAGCCGGACAGGGGGCAGGCAGCCCCAGCATTTT
CASRTGGRQPQHF
>TRBJ2-1|TRBV5-1|-|TRBD2
TGCGCCAGCAGGGGCCTACCGCGGGGAGGGGGAGGACTAGCGATAAGCTCCTACAATGAGCAGTTCTTC
CASRGLPRGGGGLAISSYNEQFF
>TRBJ2-1|TRBV7-7|-|-
TGTGCTAGCAGCTTAGTAAGGGGTGAGCAGTTCTTC
CASSLVRGEQFF
>TRBJ2-3|TRBV30|-|TRBD2
TGTGCCTCAACGATGACTAGCGGGAGGGCAGATACGCAGTATTTT
CASTMTSGRADTQYF
>TRBJ2-3|TRBV4-1|-|TRBD2
TGCGCCAGCAGCCAGTCCCCGGGACTAGGTGCAGATACGCAGTATTTT
CASSQSPGLGADTQYF